The rows below give T cell receptor beta chains drawn from one sample of a study of T cell changes during pregnancy in multiple sclerosis. Profiling relied on immunoSEQ multiplex PCR, and the TCRdb table lists in-frame clones only, not all of them. The data hold roughly 93,000 clones, with roughly 94% observed a single time. Specimen: peripheral blood, collected after pregnancy. These TCRs come from a female donor in good health, enrolled as a control in a pregnancy study. Both conserved end residues are part of each CDR3. The order of the fields is V gene, J gene, CDR3 length, clone size, D gene, CDR3 protein, CDR3 DNA. D genes are given only for firm matches. Size values are once, few and many counts, or a class for expanded clones, and some rows have none.

TRBV6-1	TRBJ1-4	14	-	TRBD1	CASSEQGEAEKLFF	TGTGCCAGCAGCGAACAGGGGGAGGCTGAAAAACTGTTTTTT
TRBV18	TRBJ2-5	15	-	TRBD1	CASSPPGGSQETQYF	TGTGCCAGCTCACCACCAGGGGGCAGCCAAGAGACCCAGTACTTC
TRBV10-1	TRBJ1-5	19	-	-	CASSEPDLWAEYSNQPQHF	TGCGCCAGCAGTGAGCCTGACCTCTGGGCAGAATATAGCAATCAGCCCCAGCATTTT
TRBV30	TRBJ2-5	15	-	-	CAWRCTSIGGETQYF	TGTGCCTGGCGCTGCACTAGCATAGGTGGGGAGACCCAGTACTTC
TRBV4-1	TRBJ1-3	16	-	-	CASSQVVISSGNTIYF	TGCGCCAGCAGCCAAGTAGTAATCTCCTCTGGAAACACCATATATTTT
TRBV11-2	TRBJ2-7	17	-	-	CASSLDRGGGQAYEQYF	TGTGCCAGCAGCTTAGATAGGGGAGGGGGACAAGCCTACGAGCAGTACTTC
TRBV28	TRBJ1-2	12	-	TRBD1	CAYGQGGGGYTF	TGTGCCTACGGACAGGGTGGGGGTGGCTACACCTTC
TRBV14	TRBJ2-2	16	-	TRBD1	CASSHKLTGGTGELFF	TGTGCCAGCAGCCATAAGCTTACAGGGGGGACCGGGGAGCTGTTTTTT
TRBV19	TRBJ1-5	16	-	-	CASSIDHRETWQPQHF	TGTGCCAGTAGTATAGATCACAGGGAGACATGGCAGCCCCAGCATTTT
TRBV30	TRBJ1-5	16	-	-	CAWSVGLFRGDQPQHF	TGTGCCTGGAGTGTGGGTCTCTTCAGGGGCGATCAGCCCCAGCATTTT
TRBV6-5	TRBJ1-1	14	-	-	CASSEGEAPGGAFF	TGTGCCAGCAGTGAAGGAGAGGCGCCGGGAGGAGCTTTCTTT
TRBV28	TRBJ2-1	13	-	-	CASSFRFRGEQFF	TGTGCCAGCAGCTTTAGGTTTCGGGGTGAGCAGTTCTTC
TRBV19	TRBJ2-7	11	-	-	CASSSGDEQYF	TGTGCCAGTAGTTCAGGGGACGAGCAGTACTTC
TRBV5-6	TRBJ2-5	14	-	-	CASSFGDLVETQYF	TGTGCCAGCAGCTTCGGGGATTTGGTGGAGACCCAGTACTTC
TRBV28	TRBJ1-5	13	-	-	CASSLSDVGAQHF	TGTGCCAGCAGTTTATCGGACGTCGGGGCCCAGCATTTT
TRBV27	TRBJ1-5	16	few	TRBD1	CASSPPGQSINQPQHF	TGTGCCAGCAGTCCTCCGGGACAGAGCATCAATCAGCCCCAGCATTTT
TRBV5-5	TRBJ1-2	13	-	-	CASSLSEGDGYTF	TGTGCCAGCAGCTTGTCTGAAGGAGATGGCTACACCTTC
TRBV7-9	TRBJ1-6	18	-	TRBD1	CASSSPHLGQGRNSPLHF	TGTGCCAGCAGCTCCCCCCATCTGGGACAGGGGAGAAATTCACCCCTCCACTTT
TRBV28	TRBJ1-3	16	-	TRBD1	CASSLWGQGSGNTIYF	TGTGCCAGCAGTTTATGGGGACAGGGGTCCGGAAACACCATATATTTT
TRBV7-2	TRBJ1-5	16	-	-	CASSSAQSGSNQPQHF	TGTGCCAGCAGCTCTGCTCAGTCGGGGAGCAATCAGCCCCAGCATTTT
TRBV2	TRBJ1-5	14	-	TRBD1	CASTIGQGRQPQHF	TGTGCCAGCACCATCGGACAGGGTAGACAGCCCCAGCATTTT
TRBV6-6	TRBJ1-5	15	-	TRBD1	CASSDRGRFVEPQHF	TGTGCCAGCAGTGACAGGGGGCGCTTTGTGGAGCCCCAGCATTTT
TRBV6-1	TRBJ1-5	15	-	TRBD1	CASTPRTGANQPQHF	TGTGCCAGCACTCCCAGGACAGGGGCCAATCAGCCCCAGCATTTT
TRBV9	TRBJ1-3	16	-	-	CASSVGGGHSGNTIYF	TGTGCCAGCAGCGTAGGGGGGGGACACTCTGGAAACACCATATATTTT
TRBV11-1	TRBJ2-1	15	-	TRBD2	CASSLRAGGGNEQFF	TGTGCCAGCAGCCTCCGGGCGGGGGGGGGCAATGAGCAGTTCTTC
TRBV6-4	TRBJ1-1	18	once	TRBD1	CASSYSYRDRGRLAEAFF	TGTGCCAGCAGCTATTCTTACCGGGACAGGGGGCGTCTCGCTGAAGCTTTCTTT
TRBV7-8	TRBJ1-3	14	-	TRBD1	CASSSDRVGNTIYF	TGTGCCAGCAGTTCCGACAGGGTTGGAAACACCATATATTTT
TRBV5-6	TRBJ2-7	16	-	TRBD1	CASSIGGTGGSYEQYF	TGTGCCAGCAGCATAGGGGGGACAGGGGGTTCGTATGAGCAGTACTTC
TRBV28	TRBJ2-7	18	-	-	CASSLHDRLKGSTYEQYF	TGTGCCAGCAGTTTACATGACAGGCTTAAAGGGTCAACTTACGAGCAGTACTTC
TRBV10-3	TRBJ2-7	14	-	-	CAISDSRSSYEQYF	TGTGCCATCAGTGACTCGCGGAGCTCCTACGAGCAGTACTTC
TRBV19	TRBJ1-1	17	-	-	CASSIYAGRTMNTEAFF	TGTGCCAGTAGTATTTACGCAGGCAGGACAATGAACACTGAAGCTTTCTTT
TRBV10-2	TRBJ2-1	18	few	TRBD2	CASSENIGTSGRSDEQFF	TGCGCCAGCAGTGAGAACATCGGGACTAGCGGGAGGAGTGATGAGCAGTTCTTC
TRBV19	TRBJ2-1	18	-	TRBD1	CASSEYRQGPSSYNEQFF	TGTGCCAGTAGTGAATATCGACAGGGTCCTAGCTCCTACAATGAGCAGTTCTTC
TRBV29-1	TRBJ1-2	14	-	TRBD1	CSARHQDRDYGYTF	TGCAGCGCCCGCCACCAAGACAGGGACTATGGCTACACCTTC
TRBV28	TRBJ1-1	14	-	TRBD1	CASSSGTGGARAFF	TGTGCCAGCAGTTCCGGGACAGGGGGGGCCAGGGCTTTCTTT
TRBV6-1	TRBJ2-1	16	-	TRBD1	CASSVAHRGNYNEQFF	TGTGCCAGCAGTGTAGCCCACAGGGGCAACTACAATGAGCAGTTCTTC
TRBV30	TRBJ2-5	15	-	-	CAWSAHRGAPETQYF	TGTGCCTGGAGTGCACATCGGGGGGCCCCAGAGACCCAGTACTTC
TRBV19	TRBJ2-7	14	-	TRBD2	CASSIGTSGYEQYF	TGTGCCAGTAGTATCGGGACTAGCGGCTACGAGCAGTACTTC
TRBV2	TRBJ1-2	12	few	TRBD1	CADERQGSGYTF	TGTGCCGACGAGAGACAGGGATCAGGCTACACCTTC
TRBV5-1	TRBJ2-3	16	-	TRBD2	CASSLGTSGGSDTQYF	TGCGCCAGCAGCTTGGGGACTAGCGGGGGATCAGATACGCAGTATTTT
TRBV5-6	TRBJ1-5	13	-	-	CASSFGEARPQHF	TGTGCCAGCAGCTTTGGGGAGGCTCGGCCCCAGCATTTT
TRBV6-4	TRBJ2-3	15	-	TRBD2	CASSDSLAGADTQYF	TGTGCCAGCAGTGACTCCCTAGCGGGAGCAGATACGCAGTATTTT
TRBV28	TRBJ2-1	19	-	TRBD2	CASSPNVAGGPFIYNEQFF	TGTGCCAGCAGCCCTAATGTCGCGGGAGGCCCCTTCATATACAATGAGCAGTTCTTC
TRBV27	TRBJ1-2	15	once	TRBD1	CASSPGTGDWGGYTF	TGTGCCAGCAGTCCGGGGACAGGGGACTGGGGTGGCTACACCTTC
TRBV7-7	TRBJ2-2	15	-	-	CASSLKTGSTGELFF	TGTGCTAGCAGCTTAAAAACAGGGTCTACCGGGGAGCTGTTTTTT
TRBV2	TRBJ1-3	15	-	-	CASIGGGRSGNTIYF	TGTGCCAGCATAGGGGGGGGTCGCTCTGGAAACACCATATATTTT
TRBV10-1	TRBJ1-6	16	once	-	CASSESNGRDNSPLHF	TGCGCCAGCAGTGAGTCGAATGGGAGAGATAATTCACCCCTCCACTTT
TRBV28	TRBJ2-3	14	-	TRBD2	CASSFGWGGDTQYF	TGTGCCAGCAGTTTTGGGTGGGGGGGGGATACGCAGTATTTT
TRBV7-2	TRBJ2-1	14	-	-	CASSRGGNYNEQFF	TGTGCCAGCAGCAGGGGGGGGAACTACAATGAGCAGTTCTTC
TRBV4-1	TRBJ2-1	16	-	-	CASSQDQTVLAGFQFF	TGCGCCAGCAGCCAAGACCAAACCGTACTCGCGGGTTTCCAGTTCTTC
TRBV5-4	TRBJ2-1	17	-	-	CASSLAIGASVYNEQFF	TGTGCCAGCAGCTTGGCCATCGGGGCTAGCGTTTACAATGAGCAGTTCTTC
TRBV6-1	TRBJ2-1	18	-	TRBD2	CASSAGTSGGAPYNEQFF	TGTGCCAGCAGTGCCGGGACTAGCGGGGGGGCACCCTACAATGAGCAGTTCTTC
TRBV27	TRBJ1-6	13	-	-	CASSLRYNSPLHF	TGTGCCAGCAGTTTGCGCTATAATTCACCCCTCCACTTT
TRBV7-6	TRBJ1-3	13	-	-	CASSVPGGNTIYF	TGTGCCAGCAGCGTACCGGGTGGAAACACCATATATTTT
TRBV2	TRBJ1-3	14	-	-	CASNPRGSGNTIYF	TGTGCCAGCAACCCCCGAGGCTCTGGAAACACCATATATTTT
TRBV10-3	TRBJ1-5	15	-	-	CAISVPEKSNQPQHF	TGTGCCATCAGTGTTCCGGAGAAAAGCAATCAGCCCCAGCATTTT
TRBV6-1	TRBJ1-5	13	-	-	CASKSEPHQPQHF	TGTGCCAGCAAGTCAGAACCCCATCAGCCCCAGCATTTT
TRBV10-3	TRBJ1-5	15	-	-	CAISESSGGGQPQHF	TGTGCCATCAGTGAGTCATCGGGGGGCGGTCAGCCCCAGCATTTT
TRBV5-1	TRBJ1-1	15	-	-	CASSLLTGSHTEAFF	TGCGCCAGCAGCTTGCTGACCGGGAGTCACACTGAAGCTTTCTTT